This is a list of T cell receptor beta chains from one sample in a study of blood T cell repertoires in COVID-19. Generated by immunoSEQ multiplex PCR, the TCRdb table keeps only in-frame clones and is missing some. Of 100,000 or so clones listed, approximately 72% are singletons. Input material: peripheral blood. These receptors were obtained from a woman in her 70s with acute or convalescent COVID-19. The CDR3 runs from the conserved cysteine through the conserved F or W. The D gene is left open where the match is weak. The size entry is marked missing in some rows and otherwise reads once, few, many or a size class.

>NA|TRBV19|NA|TRBJ2-3|15
CASSISGQSLNTQYF
TGTGCCAGTAGTATCTCAGGGCAGTCGTTAAATACGCAGTATTTT
>TRBD1|TRBV19|NA|TRBJ1-2|15
CASSILLTGDYGYTF
TGTGCCAGTAGTATACTCCTGACAGGGGACTATGGCTACACCTTC
>NA|TRBV12-3/TRBV12-4|NA|TRBJ1-2|13
CASSRQGWAGYTF
TGTGCCAGCAGTCGCCAGGGGTGGGCTGGCTACACCTTC
>NA|TRBV24-1|NA|TRBJ2-7|15
CATSGGQRSSYEQYF
TGTGCCACCAGTGGGGGACAAAGGAGCTCCTACGAGCAGTACTTC
>TRBD2|TRBV5-4|NA|TRBJ2-5|17
CASSRIGAGDSKETQYF
TGTGCCAGCAGCCGGATTGGAGCGGGGGACTCGAAAGAGACCCAGTACTTC
>TRBD1|TRBV19|NA|TRBJ1-6|18
CASSGGTDTLSYNSPLHF
TGTGCCAGTAGTGGAGGGACAGACACTCTCAGCTATAATTCACCCCTCCACTTT
>NA|TRBV6-5|once|TRBJ2-5|15
CASTTTGQGEETQYF
TGTGCCAGCACCACTACCGGGCAGGGCGAGGAGACCCAGTACTTC
>NA|TRBV11-3|NA|TRBJ2-3|16
CASSLGSGLGADTQYF
TGTGCCAGCAGCTTAGGATCAGGGCTTGGCGCAGATACGCAGTATTTT
>NA|TRBV11-2|NA|TRBJ2-1|14
CASLGLPSYNEQFF
TGTGCCAGCCTCGGACTACCCTCCTACAATGAGCAGTTCTTC
>TRBD1|TRBV6-2/TRBV6-3|NA|TRBJ1-2|15
CASSQTQGARYGYTF
TGTGCCAGCAGTCAAACACAGGGGGCTCGATATGGCTACACCTTC
>TRBD1|TRBV2|NA|TRBJ1-2|13
CASSVDRGEGYTF
TGTGCCAGCAGTGTGGACAGGGGAGAGGGCTACACCTTC
>TRBD1|TRBV30|NA|TRBJ1-4|17
CAWSVRRPGQGNEKLFF
TGTGCCTGGAGTGTACGACGCCCGGGACAGGGGAATGAAAAACTGTTTTTT
>TRBD2|TRBV27|NA|TRBJ2-3|16
CASSTRLAGYTDTQYF
TGTGCCAGCAGTACAAGACTAGCGGGGTACACAGATACGCAGTATTTT
>NA|TRBV18|NA|TRBJ1-2|13
CASSPGAEYGYTF
TGTGCCAGCTCACCAGGAGCAGAATATGGCTACACCTTC
>TRBD2|TRBV18|once|TRBJ2-7|16
CASSLGLAGSSYEQYF
TGTGCCAGCTCCCTCGGACTAGCGGGGAGCTCCTACGAGCAGTACTTC
>TRBD1|TRBV7-9|once|TRBJ2-5|14
CASSGTGDAETQYF
TGTGCCAGCAGTGGGACAGGGGATGCGGAGACCCAGTACTTC
>NA|TRBV27|NA|TRBJ2-1|19
CASSFTNLGGRGPYNEQFF
TGTGCCAGCAGTTTTACAAACTTGGGAGGGCGGGGGCCGTACAATGAGCAGTTCTTC
>TRBD2|TRBV6-2/TRBV6-3|once|TRBJ2-1|15
CASSPDGGALREQFF
TGTGCCAGCAGTCCCGACGGGGGGGCCCTCCGTGAGCAGTTCTTC
>TRBD1|TRBV4-1|NA|TRBJ1-1|15
CASSQARQGAAEAFF
TGCGCCAGCAGCCAAGCCCGACAGGGGGCCGCTGAAGCTTTCTTT
>TRBD1|TRBV3-1/TRBV3-2|NA|TRBJ1-4|15
CASSSSRDRQEKLFF
TGTGCCAGCAGTTCCTCCCGGGACAGACAAGAAAAACTGTTTTTT
>NA|TRBV5-1|NA|TRBJ2-3|15
CASSLTSSPTDTQYF
TGCGCCAGCAGCTTGACTAGTTCTCCCACAGATACGCAGTATTTT
>TRBD1|TRBV28|once|TRBJ1-1|16
CASGFLGTGMNTEAFF
TGTGCCAGCGGATTTCTTGGGACAGGGATGAACACTGAAGCTTTCTTT
>TRBD1|TRBV5-4|NA|TRBJ2-3|16
CASSFKDRGGTDTQYF
TGTGCCAGCAGCTTTAAGGACAGGGGAGGAACAGATACGCAGTATTTT
>NA|TRBV7-9|few|TRBJ2-2|14
CASSYPRGPGELFF
TGTGCCAGCAGTTATCCCAGGGGACCCGGGGAGCTGTTTTTT
>NA|TRBV27|NA|TRBJ2-5|14
CASSFSARAETQYF
TGTGCCAGCAGTTTTTCGGCCAGGGCCGAGACCCAGTACTTC
>TRBD1|TRBV25-1|NA|TRBJ2-2|16
CASSGGTGFNTGELFF
TGTGCCAGCAGTGGGGGGACAGGGTTTAACACCGGGGAGCTGTTTTTT
>TRBD1|TRBV6-1|NA|TRBJ2-7|17
CASSETGTGINIYEQYF
TGTGCCAGCAGTGAAACCGGGACAGGAATTAACATCTACGAGCAGTACTTC
>NA|TRBV29-1|once|TRBJ2-5|13
CSVELGRAETQYF
TGCAGCGTTGAATTGGGCAGAGCAGAGACCCAGTACTTC
>NA|TRBV9|NA|TRBJ1-2|15
CASSVADRGNYGYTF
TGTGCCAGCAGCGTAGCTGATAGGGGCAACTATGGCTACACCTTC
>NA|TRBV28|NA|TRBJ2-2|14
CASSFTGYGGELFF
TGTGCCAGCAGTTTTACGGGGTACGGCGGGGAGCTGTTTTTT
>TRBD1|TRBV28|NA|TRBJ2-7|14
CASRDPGQGYEQYF
TGTGCCAGCAGGGACCCGGGACAGGGATACGAGCAGTACTTC
>NA|TRBV12-3/TRBV12-4|few|TRBJ1-2|13
CASSLRDNYGYTF
TGTGCCAGCAGTTTACGGGATAACTATGGCTACACCTTC
>NA|TRBV15|NA|TRBJ1-4|15
CATSSHREPDEKLFF
TGTGCCACCAGCAGCCACAGGGAACCGGATGAAAAACTGTTTTTT
>TRBD1|TRBV4-1|NA|TRBJ1-3|19
CASSRGTGTSEVPGNTIYF
TGCGCCAGCAGCCGCGGGACAGGAACTTCCGAAGTCCCTGGAAACACCATATATTTT
>NA|TRBV5-4|NA|TRBJ1-6|15
CASSPSPVGNSPLHF
TGTGCCAGCAGCCCTAGCCCCGTGGGTAATTCACCCCTCCACTTT
>NA|TRBV4-1|NA|TRBJ1-3|13
CASSPRSGNTIYF
TGCGCCAGCAGCCCTCGGAGTGGAAACACCATATATTTT
>NA|TRBV30|NA|TRBJ1-1|13
CAWSGDTGTEAFF
TGTGCCTGGAGTGGCGACACAGGGACTGAAGCTTTCTTT
>NA|TRBV27|NA|TRBJ2-7|14
CASSPAVVSYEQYF
TGTGCCAGCAGCCCCGCAGTCGTTTCCTACGAGCAGTACTTC
>TRBD1|TRBV28|once|TRBJ1-1|14
CASSLSGTGGYAFF
TGTGCCAGCAGTTTATCCGGGACAGGGGGCTATGCTTTCTTT
>NA|TRBV5-1|NA|TRBJ2-2|14
CASSLGTNTGELFF
TGCGCCAGCAGCTTGGGGACAAACACCGGGGAGCTGTTTTTT
>TRBD1|TRBV5-6|NA|TRBJ2-5|15
CASSSTGEYQETQYF
TGTGCCAGCAGCTCGACAGGGGAGTACCAAGAGACCCAGTACTTC
>TRBD2|TRBV14|NA|TRBJ2-1|14
CASSQTGGPNEQFF
TGTGCCAGCAGCCAAACGGGGGGGCCAAATGAGCAGTTCTTC
>TRBD2|TRBV5-1|NA|TRBJ2-1|14
CASSTSSGGTEQFF
TGCGCCAGCAGCACCTCTAGCGGGGGAACTGAGCAGTTCTTC
>TRBD1|TRBV27|NA|TRBJ1-5|15
CASSPTTGGDQPQHF
TGTGCCAGCAGTCCAACGACAGGGGGCGATCAGCCCCAGCATTTT
>NA|TRBV7-6|few|TRBJ1-5|14
CASSLGRGNQPQHF
TGTGCCAGCAGCTTAGGCAGGGGCAATCAGCCCCAGCATTTT
>NA|TRBV19|NA|TRBJ1-1|14
CASSIGPFNTEAFF
TGTGCCAGTAGTATAGGGCCCTTCAACACTGAAGCTTTCTTT
>TRBD1|TRBV27|NA|TRBJ2-7|14
CASSQGAGTYEQYF
TGTGCCAGCAGCCAGGGGGCTGGGACCTACGAGCAGTACTTC
>TRBD1|TRBV6-2/TRBV6-3|few|TRBJ1-1|11
CASSQGAEAFF
TGTGCCAGCAGCCAGGGGGCCGAAGCTTTCTTT
>TRBD1|TRBV24-1|few|TRBJ1-2|14
CATSDSQGVNGYTF
TGTGCCACCAGTGACTCGCAGGGGGTTAATGGCTACACCTTC
>TRBD1|TRBV7-2|few|TRBJ1-6|14
CASSSGQKNSPLHF
TGTGCCAGCAGCTCGGGACAGAAAAATTCACCCCTCCACTTT
>TRBD2|TRBV5-6|NA|TRBJ2-5|13
CASSWGRVETQYF
TGTGCCAGCAGCTGGGGGAGGGTTGAGACCCAGTACTTC
>NA|TRBV28|NA|TRBJ2-7|16
CASSLGVTGLSYEQYF
TGTGCCAGCAGTTTAGGCGTGACGGGGTTATCCTACGAGCAGTACTTC
>TRBD1|TRBV11-2|NA|TRBJ1-2|19
CASSLAPGQGAIANYGYTF
TGTGCCAGCAGCTTAGCCCCAGGCCAGGGGGCGATAGCTAACTATGGCTACACCTTC